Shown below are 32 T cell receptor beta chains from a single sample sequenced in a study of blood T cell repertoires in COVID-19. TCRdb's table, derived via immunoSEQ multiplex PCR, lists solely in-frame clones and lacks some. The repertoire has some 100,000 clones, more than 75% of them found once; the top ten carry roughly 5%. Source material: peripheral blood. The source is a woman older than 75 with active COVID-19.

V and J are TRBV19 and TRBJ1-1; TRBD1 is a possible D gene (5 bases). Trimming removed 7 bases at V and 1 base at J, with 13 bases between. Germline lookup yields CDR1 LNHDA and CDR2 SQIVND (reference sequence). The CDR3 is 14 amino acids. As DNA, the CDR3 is TGTGCCAGTATACCCGGACACCAGAACACTGAAGCTTTCTTT. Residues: CASIPGHQNTEAFF. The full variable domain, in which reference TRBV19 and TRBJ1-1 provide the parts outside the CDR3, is DGGITQSPKYLFRKEGQNVTLSCEQNLNHDAMYWYRQDPGQGLRLIYYSQIVNDFQKGDIAEGYSVSREKKESFPLTVTSAQKNPTAFYLCASIPGHQNTEAFFGQGTRLTVV.

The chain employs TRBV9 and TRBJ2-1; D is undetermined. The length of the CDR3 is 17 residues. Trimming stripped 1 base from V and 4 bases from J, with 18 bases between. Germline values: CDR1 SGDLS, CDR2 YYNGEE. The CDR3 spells CASSVTPEFSRYNEQFF. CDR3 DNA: TGTGCCAGCAGCGTAACCCCCGAATTCTCCCGGTACAATGAGCAGTTCTTC.

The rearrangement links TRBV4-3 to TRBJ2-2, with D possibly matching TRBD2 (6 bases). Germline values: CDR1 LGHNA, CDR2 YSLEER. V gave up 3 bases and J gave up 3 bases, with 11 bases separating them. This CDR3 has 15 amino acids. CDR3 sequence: CASSHEGLYTGELFF. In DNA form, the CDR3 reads TGCGCCAGCAGCCACGAGGGACTCTACACCGGGGAGCTGTTTTTT.

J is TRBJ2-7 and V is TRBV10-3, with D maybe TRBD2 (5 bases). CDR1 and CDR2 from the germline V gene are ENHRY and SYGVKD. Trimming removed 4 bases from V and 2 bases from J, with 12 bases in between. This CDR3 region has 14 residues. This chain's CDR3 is CAISALAGPYEQYF. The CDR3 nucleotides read TGTGCCATCAGTGCTCTAGCAGGCCCCTACGAGCAGTACTTC.

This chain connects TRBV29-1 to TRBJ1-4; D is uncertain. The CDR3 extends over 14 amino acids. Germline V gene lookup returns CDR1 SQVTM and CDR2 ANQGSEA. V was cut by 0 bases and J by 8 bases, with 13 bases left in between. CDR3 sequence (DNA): TGCAGCGTTGAAGATCTACAGTTAGGAGAAAAACTGTTTTTT. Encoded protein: CSVEDLQLGEKLFF. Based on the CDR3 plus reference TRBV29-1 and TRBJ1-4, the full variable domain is SAVISQKPSRDICQRGTSLTIQCQVDSQVTMMFWYRQQPGQSLTLIATANQGSEATYESGFVIDKFPISRPNLTFSTLTVSNMSPEDSSIYLCSVEDLQLGEKLFFGSGTQLSVL.

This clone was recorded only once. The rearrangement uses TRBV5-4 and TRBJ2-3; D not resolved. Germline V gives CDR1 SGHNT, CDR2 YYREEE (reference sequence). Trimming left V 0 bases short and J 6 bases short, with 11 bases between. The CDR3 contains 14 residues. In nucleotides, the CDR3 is TGTGCCAGCAGCTTGGACATAGGAGAGGATACGCAGTATTTT. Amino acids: CASSLDIGEDTQYF.

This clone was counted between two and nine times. The DNA of the CDR3 is TGCGCCAGCAGCCCAGTAGAGGGTGGCTACACCTTC. Translation gives CASSPVEGGYTF. The chain joins TRBV5-1 to TRBJ1-2; D call uncertain. With 4 bases removed from V and 7 bases from J, the gap between germline ends came to 11 bases. CDR1 is SGHRS and CDR2 is YFSETQ in the germline V gene. This CDR3 is 12 amino acids long.

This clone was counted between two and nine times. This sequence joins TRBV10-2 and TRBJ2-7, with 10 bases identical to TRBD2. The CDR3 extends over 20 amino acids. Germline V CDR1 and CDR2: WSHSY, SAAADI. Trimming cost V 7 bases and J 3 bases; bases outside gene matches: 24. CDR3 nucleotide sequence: TGCGCCAGCAAAGAGCATGGGGGTTTCTCTAGCGGGAGTGTCGTCTACGAGCAGTACTTC. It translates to CASKEHGGFSSGSVVYEQYF.

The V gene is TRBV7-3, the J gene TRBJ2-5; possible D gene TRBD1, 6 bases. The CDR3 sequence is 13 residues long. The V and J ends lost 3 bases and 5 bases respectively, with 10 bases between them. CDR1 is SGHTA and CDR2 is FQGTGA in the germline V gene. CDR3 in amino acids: CASSFTGTETQYF. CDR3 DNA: TGTGCCAGCAGCTTTACAGGGACGGAGACCCAGTACTTC. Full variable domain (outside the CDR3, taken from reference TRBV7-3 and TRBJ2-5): GAGVSQTPSNKVTEKGKYVELRCDPISGHTALYWYRQSLGQGPEFLIYFQGTGAADDSGLPNDRFFAVRPEGSVSTLKIQRTERGDSAVYLCASSFTGTETQYFGPGTRLLVL.

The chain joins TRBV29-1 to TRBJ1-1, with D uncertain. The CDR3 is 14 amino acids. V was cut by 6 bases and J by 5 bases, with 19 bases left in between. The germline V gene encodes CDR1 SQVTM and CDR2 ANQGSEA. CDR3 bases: TGCAGCGTCGCCGCGTCCCCGGGGTGGACTGAAGCTTTCTTT. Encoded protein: CSVAASPGWTEAFF.

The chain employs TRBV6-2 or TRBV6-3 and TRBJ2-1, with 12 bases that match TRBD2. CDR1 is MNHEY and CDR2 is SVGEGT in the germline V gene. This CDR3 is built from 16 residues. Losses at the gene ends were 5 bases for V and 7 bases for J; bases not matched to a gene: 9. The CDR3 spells CASSGGLAGSLNEQFF. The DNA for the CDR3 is TGTGCCAGCAGTGGGGGACTAGCGGGTTCTTTGAATGAGCAGTTCTTC.

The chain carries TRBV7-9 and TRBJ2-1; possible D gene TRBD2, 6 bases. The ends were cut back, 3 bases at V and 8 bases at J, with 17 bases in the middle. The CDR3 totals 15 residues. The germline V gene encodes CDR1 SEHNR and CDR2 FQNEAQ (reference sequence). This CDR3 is CASSFSPGADHEQFF. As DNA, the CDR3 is TGTGCCAGCAGCTTTAGCCCGGGAGCTGATCATGAGCAGTTCTTC.

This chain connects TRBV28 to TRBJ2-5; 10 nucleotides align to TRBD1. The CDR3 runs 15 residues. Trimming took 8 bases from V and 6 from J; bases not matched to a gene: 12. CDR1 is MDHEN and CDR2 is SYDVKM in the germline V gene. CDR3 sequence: CASQIEGQGRKTQYF. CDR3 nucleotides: TGTGCCAGCCAGATTGAGGGACAGGGGCGGAAGACCCAGTACTTC.

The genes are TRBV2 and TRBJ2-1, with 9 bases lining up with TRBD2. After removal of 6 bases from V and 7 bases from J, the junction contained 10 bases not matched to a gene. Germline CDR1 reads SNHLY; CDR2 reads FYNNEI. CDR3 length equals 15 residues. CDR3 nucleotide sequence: TGTGCCAGCAGCTGGGGGGGGACTAGCTCGAATGAGCAGTTCTTC. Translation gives CASSWGGTSSNEQFF.

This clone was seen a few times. CDR3 loop: CASSVTGTGGQETQYF. The CDR3 DNA reads TGCGCCAGCAGCGTTACCGGGACAGGGGGCCAAGAGACCCAGTACTTC. The rearrangement uses TRBV5-1 and TRBJ2-5, with 11 bases fitting TRBD1. V trimming: 4 bases; J trimming: 1 base; junction bases outside the gene matches: 6. The CDR3 totals 16 residues. Germline CDR1 is SGHRS and CDR2 is YFSETQ.

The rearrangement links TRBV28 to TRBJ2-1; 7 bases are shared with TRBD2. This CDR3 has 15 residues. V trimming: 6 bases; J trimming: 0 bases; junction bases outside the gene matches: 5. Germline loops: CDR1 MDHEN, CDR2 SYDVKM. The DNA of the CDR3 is TGTGCCAGCAGCCTTAGCGGGTTCTCCTACAATGAGCAGTTCTTC. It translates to CASSLSGFSYNEQFF.

The CDR3 sequence is CASSLSVGASNYGYTF. The CDR3 region has the DNA TGTGCCAGCAGCTTGTCTGTCGGAGCCTCTAACTATGGCTACACCTTC. The chain links TRBV5-4 to TRBJ1-2; D unresolved. CDR1 and CDR2 (germline): SGHNT, YYREEE (reference sequence). The CDR3 extends over 16 amino acids. The V end lost 1 base, the J end lost 0 bases, and 13 bases lay between the germline ends. The full variable domain, its missing parts supplied by reference TRBV5-4 and TRBJ1-2, is ETGVTQSPTHLIKTRGQQVTLRCSSQSGHNTVSWYQQALGQGPQFIFQYYREEENGRGNFPPRFSGLQFPNYSSELNVNALELDDSALYLCASSLSVGASNYGYTFGSGTRLTVV.

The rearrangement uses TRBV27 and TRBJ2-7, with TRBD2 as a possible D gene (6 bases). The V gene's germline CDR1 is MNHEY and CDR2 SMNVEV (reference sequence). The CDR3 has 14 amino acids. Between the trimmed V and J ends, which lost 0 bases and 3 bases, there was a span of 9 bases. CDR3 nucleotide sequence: TGTGCCAGCAGTTTATCTAGCGGCCTCTACGAGCAGTACTTC. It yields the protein CASSLSSGLYEQYF.

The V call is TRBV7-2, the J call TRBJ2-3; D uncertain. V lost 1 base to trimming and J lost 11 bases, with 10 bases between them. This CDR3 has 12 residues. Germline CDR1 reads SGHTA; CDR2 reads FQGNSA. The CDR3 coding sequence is TGTGCCAGCAGCTTAGACGAGGCAGAGCAGTATTTT. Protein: CASSLDEAEQYF.

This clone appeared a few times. CDR3 amino acids: CASRRLDTPYGYTF. The CDR3 nucleotides are TGTGCCAGCAGAAGATTAGACACGCCCTATGGCTACACCTTC. The chain links TRBV5-4 to TRBJ1-2, with no clear D. Per the germline V gene, CDR1 is SGHNT and CDR2 is YYREEE (reference sequence). This CDR3 has 14 residues. V was shortened by 5 bases and J by 4 bases, with 15 bases between the two germline ends.

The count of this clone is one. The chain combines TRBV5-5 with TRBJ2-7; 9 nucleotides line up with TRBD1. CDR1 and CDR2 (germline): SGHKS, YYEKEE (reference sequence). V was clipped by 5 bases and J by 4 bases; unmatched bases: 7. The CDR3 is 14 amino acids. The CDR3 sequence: CASSLGQGSYEQYF. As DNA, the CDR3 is TGTGCCAGCAGTCTGGGACAGGGAAGTTACGAGCAGTACTTC.

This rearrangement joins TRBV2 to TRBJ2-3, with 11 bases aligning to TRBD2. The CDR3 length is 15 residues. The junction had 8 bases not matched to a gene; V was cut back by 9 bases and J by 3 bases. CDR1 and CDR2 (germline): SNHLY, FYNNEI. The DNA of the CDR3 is TGTGCCAGTGATAATATAGCGGGAGGGACAGATACGCAGTATTTT. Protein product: CASDNIAGGTDTQYF.

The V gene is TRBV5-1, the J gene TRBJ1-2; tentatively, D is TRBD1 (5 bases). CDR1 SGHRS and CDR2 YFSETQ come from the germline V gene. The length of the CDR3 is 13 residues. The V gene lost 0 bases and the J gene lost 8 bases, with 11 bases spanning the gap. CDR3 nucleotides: TGCGCCAGCAGCTTGGAGGGGTTTTACGGCTACACCTTC. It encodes CASSLEGFYGYTF.

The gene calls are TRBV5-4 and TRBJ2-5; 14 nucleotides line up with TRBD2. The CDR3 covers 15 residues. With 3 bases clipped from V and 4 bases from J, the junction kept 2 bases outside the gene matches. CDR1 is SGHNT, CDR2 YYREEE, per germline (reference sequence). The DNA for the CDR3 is TGTGCCAGCAGCTGGGGGACTAGCGGGGGAGAGACCCAGTACTTC. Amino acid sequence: CASSWGTSGGETQYF.

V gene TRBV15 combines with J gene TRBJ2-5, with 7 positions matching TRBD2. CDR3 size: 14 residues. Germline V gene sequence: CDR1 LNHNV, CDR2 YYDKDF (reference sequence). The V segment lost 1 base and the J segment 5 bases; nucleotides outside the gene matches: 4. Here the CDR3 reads CATSRGGGSETQYF. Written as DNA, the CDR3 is TGTGCCACCAGCAGAGGGGGGGGGAGTGAGACCCAGTACTTC.

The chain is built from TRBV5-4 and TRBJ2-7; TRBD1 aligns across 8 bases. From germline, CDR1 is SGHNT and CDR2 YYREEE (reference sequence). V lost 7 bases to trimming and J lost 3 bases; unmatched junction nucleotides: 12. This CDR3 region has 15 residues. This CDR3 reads CASAAVGTGLYEQYF. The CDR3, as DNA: TGTGCCAGCGCAGCGGTTGGGACAGGTCTCTACGAGCAGTACTTC.

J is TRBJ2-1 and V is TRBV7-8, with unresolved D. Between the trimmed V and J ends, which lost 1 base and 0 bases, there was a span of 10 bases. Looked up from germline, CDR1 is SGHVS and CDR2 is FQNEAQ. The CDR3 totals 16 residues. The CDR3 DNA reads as TGTGCCAGCAGCTTAGTAGCCCGGAGCTCCTACAATGAGCAGTTCTTC. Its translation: CASSLVARSSYNEQFF. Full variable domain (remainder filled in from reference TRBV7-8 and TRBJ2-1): GAGVSQSPRYKVAKRGQDVALRCDPISGHVSLFWYQQALGQGPEFLTYFQNEAQLDKSGLPSDRFFAERPEGSVSTLKIQRTQQEDSAVYLCASSLVARSSYNEQFFGPGTRLTVL.

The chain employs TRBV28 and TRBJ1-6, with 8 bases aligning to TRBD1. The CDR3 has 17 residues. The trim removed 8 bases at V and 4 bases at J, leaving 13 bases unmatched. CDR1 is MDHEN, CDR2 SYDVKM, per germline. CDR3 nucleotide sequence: TGTGCCAGCCATCCCCGCGGGGACAGGCGGTATAATTCACCCCTCCACTTT. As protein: CASHPRGDRRYNSPLHF.

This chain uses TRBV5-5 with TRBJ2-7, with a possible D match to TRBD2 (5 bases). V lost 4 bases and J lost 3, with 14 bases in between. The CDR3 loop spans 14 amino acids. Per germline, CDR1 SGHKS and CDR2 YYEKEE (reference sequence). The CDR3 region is CASSHGLEGYEQYF. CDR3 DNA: TGTGCCAGCAGCCACGGACTCGAAGGCTACGAGCAGTACTTC.

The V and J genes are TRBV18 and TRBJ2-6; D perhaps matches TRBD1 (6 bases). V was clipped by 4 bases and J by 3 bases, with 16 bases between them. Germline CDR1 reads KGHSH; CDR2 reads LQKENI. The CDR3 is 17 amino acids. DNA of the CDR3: TGTGCCAGCTCACAGTCTGTGGGGGCTGTTGGGGCCAACGTCCTGACTTTC. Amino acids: CASSQSVGAVGANVLTF.

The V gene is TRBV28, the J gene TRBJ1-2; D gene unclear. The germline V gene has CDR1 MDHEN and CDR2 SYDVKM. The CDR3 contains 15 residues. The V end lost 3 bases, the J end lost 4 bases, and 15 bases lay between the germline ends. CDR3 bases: TGTGCCAGCAGTTTTGTTGAGGGCCGCCTCTATGGCTACACCTTC. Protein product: CASSFVEGRLYGYTF.

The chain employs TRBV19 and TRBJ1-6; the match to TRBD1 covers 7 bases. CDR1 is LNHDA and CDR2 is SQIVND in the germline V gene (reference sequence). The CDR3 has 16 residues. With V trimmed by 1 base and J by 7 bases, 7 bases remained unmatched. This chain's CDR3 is CASSIGQGTRNSPLHF. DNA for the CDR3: TGTGCCAGTAGTATAGGACAGGGAACGCGAAATTCACCCCTCCACTTT.